This TCR beta chain derives from a study of blood T cell repertoires in COVID-19. This CDR3 has 15 amino acids. Looked up from germline, CDR1 is SGHTA and CDR2 is FQGTGA. V shed 5 bases and J 1 base; nucleotides not matched to a gene: 5. This clone occurred a few times. Using immunoSEQ multiplex PCR, the repertoire was profiled, and TCRdb retains in-frame clones only, with some absent. There are 150,000 to 200,000 clones in the sample; 86% occur only once, and 9.5% to 12% lies in the top ten. This clonotype was sampled from a woman aged 55-70 years with COVID-19, enrolled during active disease. Sequencing input: peripheral blood. J is TRBJ2-3 and V is TRBV7-3; 8 nucleotides align to TRBD2. The CDR3 coding sequence is TGTGCCAGCAGCCGAGCCGGGGGGGGCACAGATACGCAGTATTTT. Its translation: CASSRAGGGTDTQYF.